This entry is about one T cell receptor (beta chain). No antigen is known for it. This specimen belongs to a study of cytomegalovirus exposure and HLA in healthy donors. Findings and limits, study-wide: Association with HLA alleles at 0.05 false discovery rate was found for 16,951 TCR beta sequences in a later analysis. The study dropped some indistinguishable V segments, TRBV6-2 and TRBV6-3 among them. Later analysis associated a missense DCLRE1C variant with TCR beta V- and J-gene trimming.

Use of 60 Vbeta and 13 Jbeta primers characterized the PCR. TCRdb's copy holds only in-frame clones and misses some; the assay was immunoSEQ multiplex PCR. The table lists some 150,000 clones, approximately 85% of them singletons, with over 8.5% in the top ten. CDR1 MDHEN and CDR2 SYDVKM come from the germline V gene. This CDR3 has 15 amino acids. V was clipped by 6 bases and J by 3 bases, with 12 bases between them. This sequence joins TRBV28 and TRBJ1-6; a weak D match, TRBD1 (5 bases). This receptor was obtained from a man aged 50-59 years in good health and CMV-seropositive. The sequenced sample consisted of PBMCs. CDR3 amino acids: CASRWGGVYNSPLHF. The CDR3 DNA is TGTGCCAGCAGGTGGGGGGGAGTCTATAATTCACCCCTCCACTTT.